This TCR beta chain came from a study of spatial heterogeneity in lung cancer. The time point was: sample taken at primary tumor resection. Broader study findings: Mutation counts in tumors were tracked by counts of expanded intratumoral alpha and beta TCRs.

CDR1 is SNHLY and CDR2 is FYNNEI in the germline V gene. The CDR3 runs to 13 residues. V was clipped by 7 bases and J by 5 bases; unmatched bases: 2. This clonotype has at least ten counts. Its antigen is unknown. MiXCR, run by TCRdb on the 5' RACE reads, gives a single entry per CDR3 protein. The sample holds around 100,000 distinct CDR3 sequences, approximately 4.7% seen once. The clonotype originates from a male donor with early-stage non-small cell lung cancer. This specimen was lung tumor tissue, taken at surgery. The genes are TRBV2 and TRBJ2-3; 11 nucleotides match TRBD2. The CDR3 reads CASTGTSGDTQYF. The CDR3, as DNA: TGTGCCAGCACCGGGACTAGCGGAGATACGCAGTATTTT.